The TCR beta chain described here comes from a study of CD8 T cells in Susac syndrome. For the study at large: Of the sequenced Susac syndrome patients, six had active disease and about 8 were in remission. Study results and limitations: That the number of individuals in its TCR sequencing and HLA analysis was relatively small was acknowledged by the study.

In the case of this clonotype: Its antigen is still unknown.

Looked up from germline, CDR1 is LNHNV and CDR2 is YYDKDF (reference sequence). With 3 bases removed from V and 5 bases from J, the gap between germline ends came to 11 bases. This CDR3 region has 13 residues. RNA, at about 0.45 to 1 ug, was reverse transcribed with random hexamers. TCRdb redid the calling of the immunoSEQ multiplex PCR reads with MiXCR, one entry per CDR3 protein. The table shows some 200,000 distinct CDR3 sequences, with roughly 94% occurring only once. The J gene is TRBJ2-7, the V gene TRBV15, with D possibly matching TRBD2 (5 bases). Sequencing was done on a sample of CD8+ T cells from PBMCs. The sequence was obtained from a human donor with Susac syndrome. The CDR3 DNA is TGTGCCACCAGCAGCGCCCCGGGAAACGAGCAGTACTTC. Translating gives CATSSAPGNEQYF.